This passage covers 12 T cell receptor beta chains from one sample sequenced in a study of blood T cell repertoires in COVID-19. Sequencing used immunoSEQ multiplex PCR; TCRdb keeps in-frame clones, though not all of them. The top ten hold 9.9% of the sample, which has 30,000 to 35,000 clones, roughly nine tenths seen once. The sequencing sample was made of peripheral blood. These receptors came from a human donor with active COVID-19. The donor label of this sample is uncertain.

The chain couples TRBV28 to TRBJ1-5, with 7 bases identical to TRBD1. V was clipped by 6 bases and J by 9 bases; unmatched bases: 14. CDR3 length equals 15 residues. CDR1 MDHEN and CDR2 SYDVKM come from the germline V gene. In DNA form, the CDR3 reads TGTGCCAGCAGCCCCGGGACAGTGGCATCAGGGCCCCAGCATTTT. This gives the protein CASSPGTVASGPQHF.

The V call is TRBV5-1, the J call TRBJ1-1, with D tentatively TRBD1 (5 bases). The CDR3 loop spans 14 amino acids. V lost 0 bases to trimming and J lost 0 bases, with 6 bases between them. CDR1 is SGHRS and CDR2 is YFSETQ in the germline V gene. CDR3 in amino acids: CASSLAGMNTEAFF. As DNA, the CDR3 is TGCGCCAGCAGCTTGGCAGGGATGAACACTGAAGCTTTCTTT. The whole variable domain, remainder taken from reference TRBV5-1 and TRBJ1-1, is KAGVTQTPRYLIKTRGQQVTLSCSPISGHRSVSWYQQTPGQGLQFLFEYFSETQRNKGNFPGRFSGRQFSNSRSEMNVSTLELGDSALYLCASSLAGMNTEAFFGQGTRLTVV.

CDR3 nucleotides: TGTGCCTGGATTAGCGGGGGGGCCCACACCGGGGAGCTGTTTTTT. Protein product: CAWISGGAHTGELFF. This chain links TRBV30 with TRBJ2-2, with 11 bases aligning to TRBD2. Germline loops: CDR1 GTSNPN, CDR2 SVGIG (reference sequence). With 4 bases clipped from V and 3 bases from J, the junction kept 4 bases outside the gene matches. The CDR3 sequence is 15 residues long.

The chain is built from TRBV29-1 and TRBJ2-7, with 10 bases aligning to TRBD2. The junction had 4 bases not matched to a gene; V was cut back by 0 bases and J by 2 bases. CDR1 is SQVTM and CDR2 is ANQGSEA in the germline V gene. The CDR3 loop spans 15 amino acids. The CDR3 reads CSVEEAAGGPYEQYF. The CDR3 nucleotides read TGCAGCGTTGAAGAAGCAGCGGGAGGGCCCTACGAGCAGTACTTC.

The chain recombines TRBV6-5 with TRBJ1-5, with 8 bases aligning to TRBD1. The V gene end was trimmed by 6 bases and the J gene end by 7 bases; junction bases not matched to a gene: 8. The CDR3 runs 14 residues. Germline assignment: CDR1 MNHEY and CDR2 SVGAGI. Here the CDR3 reads CASSFGTGGQPQHF. CDR3 DNA sequence: TGTGCCAGCAGCTTTGGGACAGGAGGACAGCCCCAGCATTTT.

CDR3 loop: CASSEGGRRGYTF. The CDR3 DNA reads as TGTGCCAGCAGTGAAGGGGGACGGCGGGGCTACACCTTC. J is TRBJ1-2 and V is TRBV6-4, with D perhaps matching TRBD1 (6 bases). V lost 3 bases, J lost 8 bases, and 13 bases lay in between. Germline values: CDR1 MRHNA, CDR2 SNTAGT. CDR3 length: 13 amino acids.

V and J are TRBV7-8 and TRBJ1-3, with 9 bases aligning to TRBD1. Germline V gives CDR1 SGHVS, CDR2 FQNEAQ. Trimming took 5 bases from V and 4 from J; bases not matched to a gene: 9. This CDR3 has 16 residues. The CDR3 protein is CASSILQGAAGNTIYF. The CDR3 DNA reads as TGTGCCAGCAGCATACTACAGGGGGCGGCGGGAAACACCATATATTTT.

The chain couples TRBV6-6 to TRBJ2-1; weak D call: TRBD1 (7 bases). Germline CDR1 is MNHNY and CDR2 is SVGAGI (reference sequence). The CDR3 has 16 amino acids. V was pared by 7 bases and J by 9 bases, with 25 bases between. The CDR3 spells CASTLLGGWDSGEQFF. The CDR3 bases are TGTGCCAGCACTCTACTAGGGGGGTGGGACAGCGGTGAGCAGTTCTTC.

The rearrangement links TRBV6-5 to TRBJ2-7, with D unclear. Germline V gives CDR1 MNHEY, CDR2 SVGAGI. V gave up 6 bases and J gave up 2 bases, with 17 bases separating them. There are 15 residues in the CDR3. CDR3 sequence reads: CASSYDTNTPYEQYF. DNA for the CDR3: TGTGCCAGCAGCTATGACACGAACACCCCCTACGAGCAGTACTTC.

This chain connects TRBV3-1 (or the pseudogene TRBV3-2) to TRBJ2-1, with TRBD2 matching 9 bases. Per the germline V gene, CDR1 is LGHDT and CDR2 is YNNKEL (reference sequence). There are 17 residues in the CDR3. V lost 0 bases and J lost 2; bases outside the gene matches: 5. CDR3: CASSQDMAGGTYNEQFF. The CDR3 nucleotides read TGTGCCAGCAGCCAAGATATGGCGGGAGGGACCTACAATGAGCAGTTCTTC.

This clone came up once. V and J are TRBV15 and TRBJ2-7; a possible D gene is TRBD1 (5 bases). The CDR3 spans 14 residues. CDR1 LNHNV and CDR2 YYDKDF come from the germline V gene (reference sequence). Trimming stripped 1 base from V and 4 bases from J, with 11 bases between. CDR3 region: CATSRVARVYEQYF. DNA of the CDR3: TGTGCCACCAGCAGAGTTGCCAGGGTATACGAGCAGTACTTC.

The chain joins TRBV15 to TRBJ2-2; 7 bases fit TRBD2. This CDR3 is built from 14 residues. The V segment lost 5 bases and the J segment 1 base; nucleotides outside the gene matches: 1. Germline V gene lookup returns CDR1 LNHNV and CDR2 YYDKDF (reference sequence). CDR3 coding DNA: TGTGCCACCAGCCTAGCGGAGAACACCGGGGAGCTGTTTTTT. Translation: CATSLAENTGELFF.